The clone carrying this TCR beta chain was detected ten times or more. This sample is part of a study of T cells after yellow fever vaccination. MiXCR was run by TCRdb on the 5' RACE reads, yielding one entry per CDR3 protein. Here the sample spans 250,000 or so distinct CDR3 sequences, more than 3.5% being singletons. The sequenced sample was PBMCs, obtained 15 days after the yellow fever booster vaccination. The TCR comes from a man aged 18 to 29 who received the YFV17D yellow fever vaccine.

The CDR3 reads CAISVRGDQPQHF. As DNA, the CDR3 is TGTGCCATCAGTGTAAGGGGTGATCAGCCCCAGCATTTT. V usage is TRBV10-3 and J usage is TRBJ1-5, with D possibly TRBD1 on 5 matching bases. Germline values: CDR1 ENHRY, CDR2 SYGVKD. The CDR3 totals 13 residues. Trimming removed 4 bases at V and 5 bases at J, with 9 bases between.